The entry that follows covers one TCR beta chain sequence. The antigen remains unidentified. CDR1 and CDR2 from the germline V gene are SNHLY and FYNNEI. The V gene end was trimmed by 3 bases and the J gene end by 2 bases; junction bases not matched to a gene: 3. The CDR3 is 15 amino acids. The data were taken from a study of cytomegalovirus exposure and HLA in healthy donors. Turning to the study itself: Clustering assigned about 80% of the approximately 400 genotyped donors to the Caucasian-associated ancestry cluster.

PCR used 60 Vbeta primers and 13 Jbeta primers. Here immunoSEQ multiplex PCR was the method, and the copy in TCRdb shows in-frame clones only, minus some. The sample includes around 150,000 clones, roughly 80% of them seen just once. Overall study results and limits: What a later analysis reportedly showed was that an Asian-associated ancestry cluster had fewer N-insertions than the roughly 670-donor mean. It was only CMV serostatus that was available as immune exposure information. It was reported that the classifier diagnosed cytomegalovirus status with high specificity and sensitivity in both the original and validation cohorts.

The sequence was collected from a male donor in good health and CMV-seronegative. The chain uses TRBV2 and TRBJ2-1, with TRBD2 identical over 8 bases. The sequenced material came from PBMCs. Here the CDR3 DNA reads TGTGCCAGCAGTGATTTCGGGGGGGCCTACAATGAGCAGTTCTTC. Translated: CASSDFGGAYNEQFF.